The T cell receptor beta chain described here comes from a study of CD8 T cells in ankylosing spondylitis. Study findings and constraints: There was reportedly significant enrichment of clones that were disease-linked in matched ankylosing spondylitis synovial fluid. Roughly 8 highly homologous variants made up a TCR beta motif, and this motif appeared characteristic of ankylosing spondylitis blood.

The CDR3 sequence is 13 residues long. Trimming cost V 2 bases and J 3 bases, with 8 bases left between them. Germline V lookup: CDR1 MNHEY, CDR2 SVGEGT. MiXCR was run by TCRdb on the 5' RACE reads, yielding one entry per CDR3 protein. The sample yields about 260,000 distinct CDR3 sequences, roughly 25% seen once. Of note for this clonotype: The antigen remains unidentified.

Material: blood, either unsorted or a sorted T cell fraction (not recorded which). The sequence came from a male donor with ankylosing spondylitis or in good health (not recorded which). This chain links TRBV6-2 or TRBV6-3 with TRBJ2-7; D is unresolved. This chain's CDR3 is CASSYQTGYEQYF. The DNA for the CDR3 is TGTGCCAGCAGTTACCAGACCGGCTACGAGCAGTACTTC.